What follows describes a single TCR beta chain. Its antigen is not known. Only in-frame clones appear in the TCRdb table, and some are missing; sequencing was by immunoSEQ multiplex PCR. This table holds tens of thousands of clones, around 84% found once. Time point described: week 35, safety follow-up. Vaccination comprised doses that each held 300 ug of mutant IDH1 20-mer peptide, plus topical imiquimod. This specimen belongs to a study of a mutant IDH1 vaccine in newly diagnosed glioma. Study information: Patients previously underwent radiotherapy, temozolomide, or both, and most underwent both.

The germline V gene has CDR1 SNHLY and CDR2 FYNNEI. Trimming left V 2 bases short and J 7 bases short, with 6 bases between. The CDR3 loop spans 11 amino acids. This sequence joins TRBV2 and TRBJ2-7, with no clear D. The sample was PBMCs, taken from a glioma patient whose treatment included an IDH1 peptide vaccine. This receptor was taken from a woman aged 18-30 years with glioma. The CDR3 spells CASSESGEQYF. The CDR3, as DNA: TGTGCCAGCAGTGAATCCGGAGAGCAGTACTTC.